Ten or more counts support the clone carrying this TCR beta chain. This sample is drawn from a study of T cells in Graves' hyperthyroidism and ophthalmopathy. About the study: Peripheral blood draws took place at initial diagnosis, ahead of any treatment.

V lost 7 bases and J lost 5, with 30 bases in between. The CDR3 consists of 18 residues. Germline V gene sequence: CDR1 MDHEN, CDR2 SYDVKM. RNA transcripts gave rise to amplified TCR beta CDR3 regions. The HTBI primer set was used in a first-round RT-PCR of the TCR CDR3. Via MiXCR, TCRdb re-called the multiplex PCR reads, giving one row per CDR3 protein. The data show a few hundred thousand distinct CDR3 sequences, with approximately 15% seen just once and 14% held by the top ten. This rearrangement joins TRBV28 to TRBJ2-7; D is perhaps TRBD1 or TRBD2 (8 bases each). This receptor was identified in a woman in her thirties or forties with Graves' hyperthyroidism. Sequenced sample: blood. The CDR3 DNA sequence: TGTGCCAGCACCCCTCAGGACAGGGCGGAGCGGGAGATCAACGAGCAGTACTTC. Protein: CASTPQDRAEREINEQYF.